This record covers a single T cell receptor (beta chain). The data are from a study of T cell changes during pregnancy in multiple sclerosis. Generated by immunoSEQ multiplex PCR, the TCRdb table keeps only in-frame clones and is missing some. In the table there are under 70,000 clones, about nine tenths of which are singletons. V lost 2 bases and J 5 bases, leaving 15 bases between the germline ends. CDR3 length equals 15 residues. The germline gives CDR1 SGHTA, CDR2 FQGNSA. The specimen comprised CD4+ T cells from peripheral blood mononuclear cells, sampled after pregnancy. The rearrangement links TRBV7-2 to TRBJ2-5; no clear D gene. This sequence originates from a female donor with multiple sclerosis, enrolled in a pregnancy study. In nucleotides, the CDR3 is TGTGCCAGCAGCTTAAAACCCCTAGATGGGGAGACCCAGTACTTC. Amino acids: CASSLKPLDGETQYF.